One and the same sample provided the 14 T cell receptor beta chains below, sequenced in a study of CD8+ T cells in alopecia areata. The authors extracted RNA and reverse transcribed it into cDNA as the sequencing template. Assay used: immunoSEQ multiplex PCR; TCRdb lists only in-frame clones, some missing. The sample lists about 11,000 clones, over 55% occurring once. Collection of lesional scalp punch biopsies and peripheral blood was performed in alopecia areata patients. Material: skin. The receptors were gathered from a human donor with alopecia areata.

V is TRBV6-5 and J is TRBJ1-2; D not resolved. V was trimmed by 2 bases and J by 8 bases, leaving 9 bases between them. The CDR3 runs to 12 residues. CDR1 is MNHEY, CDR2 SVGAGI, per germline. The CDR3 DNA reads as TGTGCCAGCAGTTACAGGGTCGGAGGCTACACCTTC. Protein product: CASSYRVGGYTF.

The chain links TRBV18 to TRBJ2-5, with D perhaps TRBD1 (5 bases). The germline V gene encodes CDR1 KGHSH and CDR2 LQKENI. The CDR3 runs 14 residues. V was shortened by 6 bases and J by 0 bases, with 11 bases between the two germline ends. The CDR3 here is CASSQGSYQETQYF. DNA for the CDR3: TGTGCCAGCTCTCAGGGCTCCTACCAAGAGACCCAGTACTTC.

This clone was observed a few times. The chain links TRBV7-2 to TRBJ1-1, with TRBD1 matching over 7 bases. Germline trimming cut 5 bases from V and 7 bases from J; bases unmatched to any gene: 7. Germline V gene lookup returns CDR1 SGHTA and CDR2 FQGNSA. The CDR3 covers 13 residues. CDR3 nucleotides: TGTGCCAGCAGCCCTGGGACAGACTATGAAGCTTTCTTT. This gives the protein CASSPGTDYEAFF.

The chain recombines TRBV7-9 with TRBJ2-7; no clear D gene. Germline V lookup: CDR1 SEHNR, CDR2 FQNEAQ (reference sequence). V lost 0 bases and J lost 2, with 8 bases in between. This CDR3 has 14 amino acids. Written as DNA, the CDR3 is TGTGCCAGCAGCTTAGCTCCTAATACCTACGAGCAGTACTTC. Protein product: CASSLAPNTYEQYF.

The gene calls are TRBV7-9 and TRBJ1-3; perhaps TRBD1 as D (5 bases). Trimming removed 5 bases from V and 4 bases from J, with 12 bases in between. This CDR3 spans 14 amino acids. Germline CDR1 SEHNR, CDR2 FQNEAQ (reference sequence). CDR3 loop: CASSKLTEGNTIYF. In DNA form, the CDR3 reads TGTGCCAGCAGCAAATTGACAGAAGGAAACACCATATATTTT.

This clone was recorded only once. The junction departs from the called germline gene at one end, perhaps through a read error. V is TRBV7-2 and J is TRBJ2-3; TRBD2 aligns across 8 bases. CDR1 and CDR2 from the germline V gene are SGHTA and FQGNSA. This CDR3 is built from 14 residues. Written as DNA, the CDR3 is TGTGCCAGCAGCCTAGCGGGTTCCACAGATACGCAGTATTTT. This translates into CASSLAGSTDTQYF.

The chain uses TRBV6-6 and TRBJ2-1; 7 nucleotides match TRBD1. The CDR3 is 13 residues long. Germline trimming cut 2 bases from V and 10 bases from J; bases unmatched to any gene: 5. CDR1 MNHNY and CDR2 SVGAGI come from the germline V gene (reference sequence). Written as DNA, the CDR3 is TGTGCCAGCAGTTACCTCGACAGGGAAGAGCAGTTCTTC. Protein: CASSYLDREEQFF.

J is TRBJ1-5 and V is TRBV30; D may be TRBD1 (6 bases). V shed 0 bases and J shed 4 bases, with 13 bases lying between them. There are 15 residues in the CDR3. CDR1 is GTSNPN and CDR2 is SVGIG in the germline V gene (reference sequence). CDR3 sequence (DNA): TGTGCCTGGAGTGTAATTGGACAGTTTAATCAGCCCCAGCATTTT. Translation: CAWSVIGQFNQPQHF.

V usage is TRBV4-2 and J usage is TRBJ1-2; TRBD1 might be the D (6 bases). Germline CDR1 reads LGHNA; CDR2 reads YNFKEQ. V was pared by 0 bases and J by 4 bases, with 18 bases between. This CDR3 has 17 residues. CDR3 in DNA: TGTGCCAGCAGCCAAGACGGGTGGGGGCCGCTGACCTATGGCTACACCTTC. It specifies CASSQDGWGPLTYGYTF.

The rearrangement links TRBV2 to TRBJ2-2; D not certain. V lost 4 bases and J 6 bases, leaving 9 bases between the germline ends. This CDR3 region has 13 residues. Germline V gene lookup returns CDR1 SNHLY and CDR2 FYNNEI. The CDR3 here is CASSGSVSGELFF. CDR3 sequence (DNA): TGTGCCAGCAGTGGTAGTGTATCCGGGGAGCTGTTTTTT. Full variable domain (outside the CDR3, taken from reference TRBV2 and TRBJ2-2): EPEVTQTPSHQVTQMGQEVILRCVPISNHLYFYWYRQILGQKVEFLVSFYNNEISEKSEIFDDQFSVERPDGSNFTLKIRSTKLEDSAMYFCASSGSVSGELFFGEGSRLTVL.

This clone was detected a few times. The V gene is TRBV27, the J gene TRBJ1-2, with D perhaps matching TRBD1 (6 bases). Germline V lookup: CDR1 MNHEY, CDR2 SMNVEV (reference sequence). Trimming took 6 bases from V and 8 from J, leaving 16 bases between them. CDR3 length equals 13 residues. For the CDR3, the DNA is TGTGCCAGCAGAGGACAGACCTACTCGGGCTACACCTTC. Residues: CASRGQTYSGYTF.

This chain joins TRBV29-1 and TRBJ2-3, with 10 bases that match TRBD2. J was trimmed by 5 bases and V by 6 bases; bases with no gene match: 2. CDR3 length: 12 residues. Looked up from germline, CDR1 is SQVTM and CDR2 is ANQGSEA. For the CDR3, the DNA is TGCAGCGTGAGGACTAGCGGAGATACGCAGTATTTT. Translating gives CSVRTSGDTQYF.

The chain is built from TRBV19 and TRBJ2-4; TRBD1 is a possible D gene (6 bases). The CDR3 sequence is 13 residues long. Germline V gene lookup returns CDR1 LNHDA and CDR2 SQIVND (reference sequence). V lost 5 bases and J 16 bases, leaving 21 bases between the germline ends. The CDR3 nucleotides read TGTGCCAGTAGTGAGATAATCCGGGACACAGTATACTTC. The encoded protein is CASSEIIRDTVYF.

V is TRBV7-9 and J is TRBJ1-2; TRBD1 matches 7 bases. CDR1 and CDR2 from the germline V gene are SEHNR and FQNEAQ (reference sequence). The CDR3 runs 17 residues. With V trimmed by 6 bases and J by 4 bases, 17 bases remained unmatched. In DNA, the CDR3 is TGTGCCAGCAGGCCTCCGGGACAGCGGACCCGGGGCTATGGCTACACCTTC. This codes for CASRPPGQRTRGYGYTF.